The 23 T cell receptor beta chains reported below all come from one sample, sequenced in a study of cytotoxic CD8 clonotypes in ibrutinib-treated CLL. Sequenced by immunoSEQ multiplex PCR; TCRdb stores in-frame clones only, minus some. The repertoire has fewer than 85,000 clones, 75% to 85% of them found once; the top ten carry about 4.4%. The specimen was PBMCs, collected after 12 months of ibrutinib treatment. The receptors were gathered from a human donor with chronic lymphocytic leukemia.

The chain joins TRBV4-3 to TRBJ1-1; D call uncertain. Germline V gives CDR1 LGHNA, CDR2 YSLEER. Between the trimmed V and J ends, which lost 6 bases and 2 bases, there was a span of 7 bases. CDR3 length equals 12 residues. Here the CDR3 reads CASRGSNTEAFF. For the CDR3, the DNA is TGCGCCAGCAGGGGGTCCAACACTGAAGCTTTCTTT.

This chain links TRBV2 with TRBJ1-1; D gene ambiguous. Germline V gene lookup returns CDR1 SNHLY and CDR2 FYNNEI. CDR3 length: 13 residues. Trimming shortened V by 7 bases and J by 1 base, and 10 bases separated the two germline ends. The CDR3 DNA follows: TGTGCCAGCACGCCGGAGGGGAACACTGAAGCTTTCTTT. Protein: CASTPEGNTEAFF.

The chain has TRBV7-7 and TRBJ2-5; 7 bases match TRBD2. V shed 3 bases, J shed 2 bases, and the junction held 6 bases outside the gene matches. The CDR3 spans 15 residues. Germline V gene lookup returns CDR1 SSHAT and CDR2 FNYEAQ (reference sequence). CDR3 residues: CASSLGGTEQETQYF. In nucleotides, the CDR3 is TGTGCCAGCAGCTTGGGAGGGACGGAACAAGAGACCCAGTACTTC.

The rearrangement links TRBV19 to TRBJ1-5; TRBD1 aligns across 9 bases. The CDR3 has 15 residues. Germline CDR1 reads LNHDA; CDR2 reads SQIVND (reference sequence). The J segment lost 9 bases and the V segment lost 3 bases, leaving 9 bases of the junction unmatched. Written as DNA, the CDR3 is TGTGCCAGTAGTATGGGGGGACAGGGTGGTTGGCCCCAGCATTTT. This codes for CASSMGGQGGWPQHF.

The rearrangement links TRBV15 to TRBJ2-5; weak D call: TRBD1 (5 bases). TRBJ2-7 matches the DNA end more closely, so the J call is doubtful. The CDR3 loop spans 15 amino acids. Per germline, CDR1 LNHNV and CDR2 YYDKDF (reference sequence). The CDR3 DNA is TGTGCCACCAGCAGAGATGGGGCAGCCGGCTACGAGCAGTACTTC. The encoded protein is CATSRDGAAGYEQYF.

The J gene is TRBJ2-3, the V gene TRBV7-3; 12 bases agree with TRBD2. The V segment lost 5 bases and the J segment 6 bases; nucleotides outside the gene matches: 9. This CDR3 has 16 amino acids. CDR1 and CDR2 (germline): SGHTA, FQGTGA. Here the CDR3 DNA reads TGTGCCAGCAGCCCGCTAGCGGGGGGGGCGCGGGATACGCAGTATTTT. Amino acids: CASSPLAGGARDTQYF.

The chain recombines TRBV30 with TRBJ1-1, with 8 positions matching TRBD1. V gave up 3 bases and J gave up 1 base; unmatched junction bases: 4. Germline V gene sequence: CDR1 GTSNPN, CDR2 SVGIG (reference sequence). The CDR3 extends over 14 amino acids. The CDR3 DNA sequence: TGTGCCTGGAGACGGACAGGGCCGAACACTGAAGCTTTCTTT. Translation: CAWRRTGPNTEAFF.

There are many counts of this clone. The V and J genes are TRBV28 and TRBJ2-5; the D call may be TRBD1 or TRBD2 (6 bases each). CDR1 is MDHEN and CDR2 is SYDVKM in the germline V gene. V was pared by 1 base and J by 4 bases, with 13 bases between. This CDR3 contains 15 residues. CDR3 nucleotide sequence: TGTGCCAGCAGTTTATCCGTGGGGGGCGGAGAGACCCAGTACTTC. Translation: CASSLSVGGGETQYF.

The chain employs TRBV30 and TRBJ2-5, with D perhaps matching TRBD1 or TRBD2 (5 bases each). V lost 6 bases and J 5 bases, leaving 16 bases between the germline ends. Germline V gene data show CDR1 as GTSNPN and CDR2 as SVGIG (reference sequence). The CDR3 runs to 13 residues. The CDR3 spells CACPTGLAETQYF. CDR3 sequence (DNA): TGTGCCTGCCCCACGGGGCTAGCCGAGACCCAGTACTTC.

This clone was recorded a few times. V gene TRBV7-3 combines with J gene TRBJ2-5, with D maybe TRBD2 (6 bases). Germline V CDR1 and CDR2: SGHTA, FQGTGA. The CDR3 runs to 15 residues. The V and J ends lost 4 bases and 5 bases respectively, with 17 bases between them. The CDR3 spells CASSSGTAGLETQYF. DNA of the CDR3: TGTGCCAGCAGCTCCGGGACCGCGGGGTTGGAGACCCAGTACTTC.

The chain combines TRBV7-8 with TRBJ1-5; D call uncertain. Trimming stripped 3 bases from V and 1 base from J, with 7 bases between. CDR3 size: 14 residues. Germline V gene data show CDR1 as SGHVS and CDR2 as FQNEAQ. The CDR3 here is CASSFGLSNQPQHF. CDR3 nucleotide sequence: TGTGCCAGCAGCTTTGGGTTGAGCAATCAGCCCCAGCATTTT.

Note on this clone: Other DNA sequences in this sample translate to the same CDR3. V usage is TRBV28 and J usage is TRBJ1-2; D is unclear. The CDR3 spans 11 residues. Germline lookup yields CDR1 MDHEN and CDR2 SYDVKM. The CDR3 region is CASGSNYGYTF. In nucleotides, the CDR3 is TGTGCAAGCGGGAGCAACTATGGCTACACCTTC.

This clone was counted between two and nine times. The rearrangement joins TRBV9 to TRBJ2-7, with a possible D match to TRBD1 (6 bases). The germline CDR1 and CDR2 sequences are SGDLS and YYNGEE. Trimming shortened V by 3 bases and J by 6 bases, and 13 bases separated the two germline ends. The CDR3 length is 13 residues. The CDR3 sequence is CASSDGQLFEQYF. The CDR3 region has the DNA TGTGCCAGCAGCGACGGACAGCTTTTCGAGCAGTACTTC.

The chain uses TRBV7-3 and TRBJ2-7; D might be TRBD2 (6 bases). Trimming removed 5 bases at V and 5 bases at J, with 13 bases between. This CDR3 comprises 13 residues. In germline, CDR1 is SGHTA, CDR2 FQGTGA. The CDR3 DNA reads TGTGCCAGCAGCGTCCGACTAGACGACGAGCAGTACTTC. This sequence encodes CASSVRLDDEQYF.

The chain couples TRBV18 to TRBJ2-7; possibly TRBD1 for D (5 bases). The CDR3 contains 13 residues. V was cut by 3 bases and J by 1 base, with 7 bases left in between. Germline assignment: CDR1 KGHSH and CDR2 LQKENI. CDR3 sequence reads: CASSPGPSYEQYF. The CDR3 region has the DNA TGTGCCAGCTCACCGGGGCCATCCTACGAGCAGTACTTC.

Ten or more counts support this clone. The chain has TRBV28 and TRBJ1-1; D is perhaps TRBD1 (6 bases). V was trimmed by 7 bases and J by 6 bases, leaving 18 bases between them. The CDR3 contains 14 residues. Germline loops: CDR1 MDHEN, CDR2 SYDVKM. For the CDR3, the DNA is TGTGCCAGCACCCTCGGGGGGCCGTTTTCTGAAGCTTTCTTT. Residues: CASTLGGPFSEAFF.

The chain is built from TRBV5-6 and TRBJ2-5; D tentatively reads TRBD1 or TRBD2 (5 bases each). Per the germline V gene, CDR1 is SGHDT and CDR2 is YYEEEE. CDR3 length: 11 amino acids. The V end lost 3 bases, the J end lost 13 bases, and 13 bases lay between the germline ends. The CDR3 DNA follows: TGTGCCAGCAGCTCGGGGCCGGCCTGGTACTTC. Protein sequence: CASSSGPAWYF.

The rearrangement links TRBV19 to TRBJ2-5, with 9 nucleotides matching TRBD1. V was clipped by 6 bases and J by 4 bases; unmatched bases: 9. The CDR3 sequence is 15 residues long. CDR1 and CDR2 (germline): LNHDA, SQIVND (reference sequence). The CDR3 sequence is CASSPQGARGETQYF. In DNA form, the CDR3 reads TGTGCCAGTAGCCCACAGGGGGCGCGGGGAGAGACCCAGTACTTC.

The CDR3 DNA reads as TGTGCCAGTAGTTTGGCAGGGGGCGAAAAACTGTTTTTT. Translated, it gives CASSLAGGEKLFF. The chain carries TRBV19 and TRBJ1-4, with TRBD1 matching over 8 bases. CDR1 LNHDA and CDR2 SQIVND come from the germline V gene (reference sequence). The CDR3 totals 13 residues. Losses at the gene ends were 5 bases for V and 8 bases for J; bases not matched to a gene: 4.

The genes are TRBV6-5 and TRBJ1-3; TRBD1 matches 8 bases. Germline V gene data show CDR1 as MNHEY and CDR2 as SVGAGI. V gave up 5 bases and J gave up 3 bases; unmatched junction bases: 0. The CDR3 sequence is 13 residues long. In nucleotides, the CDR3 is TGTGCCAGCAGTGACAGGGGTGGAAACACCATATATTTT. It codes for CASSDRGGNTIYF.

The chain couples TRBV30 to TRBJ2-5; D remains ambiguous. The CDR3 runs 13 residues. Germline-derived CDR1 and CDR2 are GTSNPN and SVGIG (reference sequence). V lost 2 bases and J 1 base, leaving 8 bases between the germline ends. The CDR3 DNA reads TGTGCCTGGAGTTTCCCCTTCCAAGAGACCCAGTACTTC. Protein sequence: CAWSFPFQETQYF.

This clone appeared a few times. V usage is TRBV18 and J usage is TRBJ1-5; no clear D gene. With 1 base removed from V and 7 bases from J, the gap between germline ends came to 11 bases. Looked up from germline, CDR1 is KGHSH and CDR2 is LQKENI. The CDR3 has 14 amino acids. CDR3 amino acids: CASSPLSIGQPQHF. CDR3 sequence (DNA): TGTGCCAGCTCACCACTCTCGATCGGGCAGCCCCAGCATTTT.

The CDR3 protein is CASSPGHNYGYTF. CDR3 bases: TGCGCCAGCAGCCCGGGACACAACTATGGCTACACCTTC. The chain has TRBV5-1 and TRBJ1-2; possible D gene TRBD1, 6 bases. This CDR3 has 13 amino acids. Germline V gives CDR1 SGHRS, CDR2 YFSETQ. The V gene lost 4 bases and the J gene lost 2 bases, with 9 bases spanning the gap.